The 18 T cell receptor beta chains below all came from one sample that was sequenced in a study of blood T cell repertoires in COVID-19. Libraries were prepared by immunoSEQ multiplex PCR; TCRdb keeps only in-frame clonotypes and omits some of them. Altogether over 200,000 clones are present, 87% being singletons, with the ten largest covering 2% to 2.5%. The sample taken for sequencing was peripheral blood. These receptors were obtained from a woman aged 45-59 years with acute or convalescent COVID-19.

The chain has TRBV7-3 and TRBJ1-1; unclear D gene. Germline V gene data show CDR1 as SGHTA and CDR2 as FQGTGA. Trimming removed 6 bases from V and 4 bases from J, with 15 bases in between. The length of the CDR3 is 14 residues. CDR3 nucleotide sequence: TGTGCCAGCAGACCTGCACGAGGGTCCACTGAAGCTTTCTTT. Its translation is CASRPARGSTEAFF.

With regard to this clone: Other DNA sequences within the sample encode an identical CDR3. V and J are TRBV18 and TRBJ2-3, with 8 nucleotides matching TRBD1. With V trimmed by 3 bases and J by 3 bases, 2 bases remained unmatched. Germline V lookup: CDR1 KGHSH, CDR2 LQKENI. This CDR3 is built from 14 residues. CDR3 DNA: TGTGCCAGCTCACCGACAGGGGTAACAGATACGCAGTATTTT. This gives the protein CASSPTGVTDTQYF.

The chain has TRBV2 and TRBJ2-5, with D tentatively TRBD1 (5 bases). Looked up from germline, CDR1 is SNHLY and CDR2 is FYNNEI. CDR3 length: 14 amino acids. V was cut by 6 bases and J by 3 bases, with 14 bases left in between. The CDR3 reads CASRIQTVEETQYF. CDR3 bases: TGTGCCAGCAGAATACAGACAGTGGAAGAGACCCAGTACTTC.

The V call is TRBV19, the J call TRBJ1-5; D possibly corresponds to TRBD1 (6 bases). CDR1 and CDR2 (germline): LNHDA, SQIVND (reference sequence). Trimming stripped 5 bases from V and 6 bases from J, with 14 bases between. This CDR3 region has 14 residues. The CDR3 here is CASSPRAGAQPQHF. The CDR3 DNA reads TGTGCCAGTAGTCCCCGGGCAGGGGCTCAGCCCCAGCATTTT.

This chain links TRBV5-4 with TRBJ1-6; 7 nucleotides match TRBD1. The CDR3 has 16 residues. The J segment lost 5 bases and the V segment lost 4 bases, leaving 9 bases of the junction unmatched. The germline gives CDR1 SGHNT, CDR2 YYREEE (reference sequence). The CDR3 DNA is TGTGCCAGCAGCGCCACCCTGGGACAGAATAATTCACCCCTCCACTTT. This translates into CASSATLGQNNSPLHF.

The chain links TRBV10-3 to TRBJ1-3; D ambiguous. Germline CDR1 and CDR2: ENHRY and SYGVKD. V lost 7 bases, J lost 1 base, and 8 bases lay in between. The CDR3 has 13 residues. The CDR3: CAITATSGNTIYF. As DNA, the CDR3 is TGTGCCATCACCGCGACATCTGGAAACACCATATATTTT.

A word on this clone: This CDR3 is also generated by other DNA sequences in the sample. The chain carries TRBV5-4 and TRBJ2-1, with 9 bases matching TRBD2. The CDR3 spans 15 residues. Germline assignment: CDR1 SGHNT and CDR2 YYREEE (reference sequence). V shed 2 bases, J shed 0 bases, and the junction held 0 bases outside the gene matches. The CDR3 reads CASSFSGSSYNEQFF. The DNA for the CDR3 is TGTGCCAGCAGCTTTAGCGGGAGCTCCTACAATGAGCAGTTCTTC.

The rearrangement joins TRBV2 to TRBJ1-1; perhaps TRBD1 as D (5 bases). Trimming left V 8 bases short and J 0 bases short, with 10 bases between. This CDR3 spans 13 amino acids. Germline CDR1 and CDR2: SNHLY and FYNNEI. This CDR3 is CASLGLLNTEAFF. The CDR3 DNA is TGTGCCAGCCTGGGACTGCTGAACACTGAAGCTTTCTTT.

This chain connects TRBV20-1 to TRBJ1-1; D unclear. Per germline, CDR1 DFQATT and CDR2 SNEGSKA (reference sequence). Trimming took off 2 bases at V and 8 bases at J, with 6 bases between the two ends. There are 10 residues in the CDR3. CDR3 in amino acids: CSARLFEAFF. Written as DNA, the CDR3 is TGCAGTGCTAGACTATTCGAAGCTTTCTTT.

V is TRBV25-1 and J is TRBJ2-7; 9 nucleotides match TRBD1. The CDR3 covers 13 residues. Germline V gene sequence: CDR1 MGHDK, CDR2 SYGVNS. After removal of 7 bases from V and 2 bases from J, the junction contained 3 bases not matched to a gene. CDR3 sequence: CASMDRGTYEQYF. CDR3 in DNA: TGTGCCAGCATGGACAGGGGAACCTACGAGCAGTACTTC.

A single count supports this clone. This chain links TRBV6-5 with TRBJ1-2, with a weak D call TRBD1 (5 bases). V was pared by 6 bases and J by 5 bases, with 13 bases between. CDR1 and CDR2 from the germline V gene are MNHEY and SVGAGI. CDR3 length: 13 residues. The CDR3 loop is CASRAGFKYGYTF. CDR3 nucleotide sequence: TGTGCCAGCAGAGCAGGGTTTAAGTATGGCTACACCTTC.

Note on this clone: Sequence at one end of the junction differs from germline and may be a read error. The rearrangement uses TRBV7-7 and TRBJ2-5; TRBD2 might be the D (5 bases). Germline CDR1 and CDR2: SSHAT and FNYEAQ (reference sequence). The CDR3 is made up of 13 amino acids. The CDR3 is CASSLGGEGTQYF. DNA for the CDR3: TGTGCTAGCAGCTTAGGAGGAGAAGGGACCCAGTACTTC.

This clone was detected once. The chain combines TRBV11-3 with TRBJ2-1; the D gene is possibly TRBD2 (5 bases). The CDR3 covers 14 residues. Between the trimmed V and J ends, which lost 1 base and 3 bases, there was a span of 7 bases. Germline CDR1 is SGHNT and CDR2 is YENEEA. CDR3 residues: CASSLAGNYNEQFF. The CDR3 DNA sequence: TGTGCCAGCAGCTTAGCCGGGAACTACAATGAGCAGTTCTTC. The full variable domain, in which reference TRBV11-3 and TRBJ2-1 provide the parts outside the CDR3, is EAGVVQSPRYKIIEKKQPVAFWCNPISGHNTLYWYLQNLGQGPELLIRYENEEAVDDSQLPKDRFSAERLKGVDSTLKIQPAELGDSAVYLCASSLAGNYNEQFFGPGTRLTVL.

The chain links TRBV5-1 to TRBJ1-6; possibly TRBD1 for D (6 bases). Trimming cost V 0 bases and J 10 bases, with 14 bases left between them. CDR3 length equals 15 residues. Germline V gives CDR1 SGHRS, CDR2 YFSETQ. The CDR3 sequence: CASSLAGGARSPLHF. The CDR3 coding sequence is TGCGCCAGCAGCTTGGCCGGGGGGGCTCGGTCACCCCTCCACTTT.

This clone was detected only a few times. The chain uses TRBV7-9 and TRBJ2-5; 8 nucleotides align to TRBD2. Germline CDR1 and CDR2: SEHNR and FQNEAQ (reference sequence). This CDR3 has 12 amino acids. The V and J ends lost 5 bases and 4 bases, in that order; junction bases with no gene match: 0. The CDR3 protein is CASSTSGETQYF. The CDR3 DNA follows: TGTGCCAGCAGCACTAGCGGAGAGACCCAGTACTTC.

The CDR3 bases are TGCGCCAGCAGCCAGCAAAAAACAGAGCCCGCTTCGCCCCTCCACTTT. Encoded protein: CASSQQKTEPASPLHF. The rearrangement uses TRBV4-3 and TRBJ1-6; D remains unclear. CDR1 LGHNA and CDR2 YSLEER come from the germline V gene. This CDR3 is 16 amino acids long. Trimming shortened V by 3 bases and J by 13 bases, and 22 bases separated the two germline ends.

The gene calls are TRBV24-1 and TRBJ2-2, with 11 bases that match TRBD2. The J segment lost 0 bases and the V segment lost 4 bases, leaving 6 bases of the junction unmatched. CDR3 length: 18 amino acids. The germline gives CDR1 KGHDR, CDR2 SFDVKD. CDR3 DNA: TGTGCCACCAGTGACCCTACTAGCGGGGGACCGAACACCGGGGAGCTGTTTTTT. Translation gives CATSDPTSGGPNTGELFF.

This CDR3 is CASSIRQGWSDTQYF. CDR3 nucleotide sequence: TGTGCCAGCAGCATCCGACAGGGGTGGTCAGATACGCAGTATTTT. J is TRBJ2-3 and V is TRBV7-3, with 8 bases identical to TRBD1. From germline, CDR1 is SGHTA and CDR2 FQGTGA. The junction had 8 bases not matched to a gene; V was cut back by 5 bases and J by 4 bases. CDR3 size: 15 residues.